Below, 17 T cell receptor beta chains from the same sample are listed, as sequenced in a study of T cells of healthy individuals. TCRdb reanalysed the 5' RACE reads using MiXCR and keeps one entry per CDR3 protein. The data show some 69,000 distinct CDR3 sequences, with 15% to 20% seen just once and around 4.7% held by the top ten. The receptor source for this set is a human donor in good health.

This clonotype was recorded at least ten times. The rearrangement joins TRBV11-1 to TRBJ2-1; D not resolved. CDR1 is SGHAT and CDR2 is FQDESV in the germline V gene (reference sequence). The V gene lost 1 base and the J gene lost 5 bases, with 0 bases spanning the gap. This CDR3 has 11 amino acids. The CDR3 DNA sequence: TGTGCCAGCAGCTTAGACAATGAGCAGTTCTTC. The encoded protein is CASSLDNEQFF.

Sample share makes this clonotype medium-sized (0.01 to 0.1%). This chain links TRBV7-2 with TRBJ1-5; 8 bases fit TRBD1. Germline trimming cut 5 bases from V and 3 bases from J; bases unmatched to any gene: 6. The CDR3 consists of 15 residues. Germline assignment: CDR1 SGHTA and CDR2 FQGNSA. The CDR3 bases are TGTGCCAGCAGCCGGGACAGGTCGCTCAATCAGCCCCAGCATTTT. Its protein product is CASSRDRSLNQPQHF.

This clonotype was recorded at least ten times. The chain couples TRBV12-3 or TRBV12-4 to TRBJ2-7, with 7 bases that match TRBD2. Trimming at V came to 5 bases and at J to 2 bases, leaving 6 bases not matched to a gene. CDR3 size: 14 residues. The CDR3 region has the DNA TGTGCCAGCAGTACCGCGGGAGCTACCTACGAGCAGTACTTC. It encodes CASSTAGATYEQYF.

The chain employs TRBV7-2 and TRBJ1-2, with 7 bases aligning to TRBD1. The CDR3 loop spans 13 amino acids. After removal of 5 bases from V and 6 bases from J, the junction contained 6 bases not matched to a gene. The germline V gene has CDR1 SGHTA and CDR2 FQGNSA. The CDR3 reads CASSPRDRDGYTF. In nucleotides, the CDR3 is TGTGCCAGCAGCCCCAGAGACAGGGATGGCTACACCTTC.

There are a few counts of this clonotype. The rearrangement joins TRBV9 to TRBJ2-3, with 7 bases fitting TRBD2. V was pared by 7 bases and J by 2 bases, with 4 bases of the junction left unmatched. The CDR3 is 13 residues long. The germline V gene encodes CDR1 SGDLS and CDR2 YYNGEE. CDR3 sequence reads: CASGGGSTDTQYF. CDR3 sequence (DNA): TGTGCCAGCGGGGGGGGATCCACAGATACGCAGTATTTT. Filled out from reference TRBV9 and TRBJ2-3, the complete variable domain reads DSGVTQTPKHLITATGQRVTLRCSPRSGDLSVYWYQQSLDQGLQFLIQYYNGEERAKGNILERFSAQQFPDLHSELNLSSLELGDSALYFCASGGGSTDTQYFGPGTRLTVL.

V gene TRBV11-1 combines with J gene TRBJ2-5, with D hard to call. The V and J ends lost 1 base and 2 bases respectively, with 8 bases between them. The CDR3 consists of 14 residues. CDR1 is SGHAT and CDR2 is FQDESV in the germline V gene (reference sequence). The CDR3 loop reads CASSLGRVQETQYF. In DNA form, the CDR3 reads TGTGCCAGCAGCTTAGGGAGAGTACAAGAGACCCAGTACTTC.

The chain recombines TRBV5-1 with TRBJ2-7; 8 bases match TRBD2. The germline V gene has CDR1 SGHRS and CDR2 YFSETQ. The CDR3 is 15 residues long. J gave up 2 bases and V 0 bases, and 4 bases lay outside the gene matches. CDR3 loop: CASSLEAGAAYEQYF. CDR3 DNA sequence: TGCGCCAGCAGCTTGGAAGCGGGAGCGGCCTACGAGCAGTACTTC.

This clonotype has more than one count but fewer than ten. The CDR3 DNA follows: TGTGCCAGCAGCTCGACTAGCGGGAGTTTGGAGACCCAGTACTTC. This gives the protein CASSSTSGSLETQYF. The chain is built from TRBV7-3 and TRBJ2-5; 12 bases match TRBD2. With V trimmed by 4 bases and J by 5 bases, 5 bases remained unmatched. Germline V gene sequence: CDR1 SGHTA, CDR2 FQGTGA. The CDR3 consists of 15 residues.

This clonotype was observed many times. This chain uses TRBV20-1 with TRBJ1-6; 7 positions agree with TRBD1. With 3 bases clipped from V and 7 bases from J, the junction kept 6 bases outside the gene matches. CDR1 is DFQATT and CDR2 is SNEGSKA in the germline V gene (reference sequence). CDR3 length equals 14 residues. CDR3 in amino acids: CSARDRPLNSPLHF. CDR3 sequence (DNA): TGCAGTGCTAGGGACAGGCCATTGAATTCACCCCTCCACTTT.

The V call is TRBV7-9, the J call TRBJ2-1; a possible D gene is TRBD2 (5 bases). Germline lookup yields CDR1 SEHNR and CDR2 FQNEAQ (reference sequence). Trimming took off 8 bases at V and 9 bases at J, with 8 bases between the two ends. The CDR3 is 10 amino acids. The CDR3 loop reads CASLAVEQFF. In DNA form, the CDR3 reads TGTGCCAGCCTAGCTGTTGAGCAGTTCTTC.

The chain carries TRBV12-3 or TRBV12-4 and TRBJ1-3; D may be TRBD1 (5 bases). The V and J ends lost 2 bases and 0 bases respectively, with 14 bases between them. CDR3 length equals 17 residues. The CDR3 reads CASSLKGRPNSGNTIYF. In nucleotides, the CDR3 is TGTGCCAGCAGTTTAAAGGGACGCCCGAACTCTGGAAACACCATATATTTT.

This clonotype was detected ten times or more. The chain carries TRBV7-9 and TRBJ1-1, with D possibly matching TRBD1 (5 bases). V lost 6 bases and J 8 bases, leaving 22 bases between the germline ends. The CDR3 is 15 amino acids. Per the germline V gene, CDR1 is SEHNR and CDR2 is FQNEAQ (reference sequence). The CDR3 DNA reads TGTGCCAGCAGGTTAACAGGTCAGCGAATGATCGAAGCTTTCTTT. This encodes CASRLTGQRMIEAFF.

This clonotype has a count of ten or more. V is TRBV6-2 or TRBV6-3 and J is TRBJ2-5; possibly TRBD1 or TRBD2 for D (6 bases each). This CDR3 spans 16 amino acids. V lost 6 bases and J 5 bases, leaving 22 bases between the germline ends. The germline V gene encodes CDR1 MNHEY and CDR2 SVGEGT. The CDR3 nucleotides are TGTGCCAGCAGCCCCTCTCGGGGGCTGTCTGATGAGACCCAGTACTTC. Amino acids: CASSPSRGLSDETQYF.

Ten or more counts support this clonotype. The J gene is TRBJ2-5, the V gene TRBV29-1; TRBD1 is a possible D gene (6 bases). V was trimmed by 4 bases and J by 1 base, leaving 10 bases between them. This CDR3 comprises 13 residues. Germline-derived CDR1 and CDR2 are SQVTM and ANQGSEA. The CDR3 DNA is TGCAGCGTTGGTGGGACACTCCAAGAGACCCAGTACTTC. Protein product: CSVGGTLQETQYF.

This clonotype appeared many times. The CDR3 DNA reads as TGTGCCAGCAGTCAAGGGCGAGTCTCTGGGGCCAACGTCCTGACTTTC. Protein product: CASSQGRVSGANVLTF. V usage is TRBV2 and J usage is TRBJ2-6, with D unresolved. V was trimmed by 5 bases and J by 0 bases, leaving 11 bases between them. CDR3 length equals 16 residues. Germline V gives CDR1 SNHLY, CDR2 FYNNEI.

This clonotype was observed many times. The chain employs TRBV4-1 and TRBJ2-1; TRBD1 aligns across 10 bases. The CDR3 loop spans 13 amino acids. Germline assignment: CDR1 MGHRA and CDR2 YSYEKL. Unmatched junction bases numbered 5, after V lost 0 bases and J lost 15 bases. This CDR3 reads CASSQDAGTGVFF. DNA for the CDR3: TGCGCCAGCAGCCAAGACGCCGGGACAGGGGTGTTCTTC.

This clonotype occurred a few times. The chain combines TRBV12-3 or TRBV12-4 with TRBJ2-7; TRBD2 aligns across 8 bases. This CDR3 region has 15 residues. The V and J ends lost 5 bases and 5 bases, in that order; junction bases with no gene match: 11. This CDR3 is CASSRSGTSYDEQYF. As DNA, the CDR3 is TGTGCCAGCAGTCGGTCCGGGACTAGTTACGACGAGCAGTACTTC.